One and the same sample provided the 27 T cell receptor beta chains below, sequenced in a study of glioma-infiltrating T cells after dendritic cell vaccination. Profiling relied on immunoSEQ multiplex PCR, and the TCRdb table lists in-frame clones only, not all of them. The sample includes more than 55,000 clones, over 75% seen only once; the top ten take roughly 8.5%. The sample's time point: after dendritic cell vaccination, including at tumor progression/relapse. The sample was blood, taken after dendritic cell vaccination. The receptors come from a human donor with glioblastoma.

V gene TRBV9 combines with J gene TRBJ1-2; 7 bases match TRBD1. Per the germline V gene, CDR1 is SGDLS and CDR2 is YYNGEE. J gave up 1 base and V 3 bases, and 3 bases lay outside the gene matches. The CDR3 totals 14 residues. The CDR3: CASSAGDSNYGYTF. The CDR3 DNA follows: TGTGCCAGCAGCGCGGGGGACAGTAACTATGGCTACACCTTC.

The chain links TRBV7-9 to TRBJ1-4, with D tentatively TRBD1 (5 bases). Trimming removed 5 bases at V and 8 bases at J, with 24 bases between. Germline CDR1 is SEHNR and CDR2 is FQNEAQ (reference sequence). This CDR3 has 17 amino acids. CDR3 sequence reads: CASSPFSTRKPGEKLFF. CDR3 in DNA: TGTGCCAGCAGCCCATTTAGCACAAGGAAGCCAGGGGAAAAACTGTTTTTT.

The chain combines TRBV7-3 with TRBJ2-1; D gene unclear. Germline V gene data show CDR1 as SGHTA and CDR2 as FQGTGA. V lost 0 bases to trimming and J lost 8 bases, with 5 bases between them. The CDR3 totals 12 residues. The CDR3 region is CASSLTGHEQFF. CDR3 in DNA: TGTGCCAGCAGCTTAACGGGCCATGAGCAGTTCTTC.

This clone occurred once. This chain's CDR3 is CAISEWTREGDEQYF. The CDR3 DNA is TGTGCCATCAGTGAGTGGACCAGGGAAGGCGACGAGCAGTACTTC. The chain is built from TRBV10-3 and TRBJ2-7; possible D gene TRBD1, 5 bases. The CDR3 consists of 15 residues. Germline V lookup: CDR1 ENHRY, CDR2 SYGVKD. Trimming cost V 1 base and J 5 bases, with 15 bases left between them.

The chain carries TRBV9 and TRBJ2-2; 7 bases match TRBD1. Germline CDR1 reads SGDLS; CDR2 reads YYNGEE. This CDR3 spans 15 amino acids. V trimming: 4 bases; J trimming: 4 bases; junction bases outside the gene matches: 7. Written as DNA, the CDR3 is TGTGCCAGCAGCCCCGGGACAGCTTTCACCGGGGAGCTGTTTTTT. Amino acid sequence: CASSPGTAFTGELFF.

The sample holds one count of this clone. The chain joins TRBV5-1 to TRBJ1-2, with D uncertain. Germline CDR1 is SGHRS and CDR2 is YFSETQ. The length of the CDR3 is 14 residues. V dropped 5 bases and J dropped 3 bases, with 14 bases sitting between them. The CDR3 sequence is CASRVQAGDYGYTF. DNA for the CDR3: TGCGCCAGCAGGGTCCAGGCCGGTGACTATGGCTACACCTTC.

The V call is TRBV28, the J call TRBJ2-7; 8 bases line up with TRBD1. The V segment lost 6 bases and the J segment 2 bases; nucleotides outside the gene matches: 9. The CDR3 length is 15 residues. The V gene's germline CDR1 is MDHEN and CDR2 SYDVKM. CDR3 coding DNA: TGTGCCAGCAGGGGTTTCACAGGGGGTACCTACGAGCAGTACTTC. This encodes CASRGFTGGTYEQYF.

This clone was counted only a few times. V and J are TRBV9 and TRBJ1-3; 7 bases map to TRBD1. This CDR3 contains 15 residues. The V segment lost 4 bases and the J segment 0 bases; nucleotides outside the gene matches: 4. Germline values: CDR1 SGDLS, CDR2 YYNGEE. The CDR3 is CASSPDRASGNTIYF. Here the CDR3 DNA reads TGTGCCAGCAGCCCCGACAGGGCCTCTGGAAACACCATATATTTT. Drawing the rest from reference TRBV9 and TRBJ1-3, the complete variable domain is DSGVTQTPKHLITATGQRVTLRCSPRSGDLSVYWYQQSLDQGLQFLIQYYNGEERAKGNILERFSAQQFPDLHSELNLSSLELGDSALYFCASSPDRASGNTIYFGEGSWLTVV.

This clone was counted a single time. The rearrangement joins TRBV28 to TRBJ2-2, with 8 bases lining up with TRBD1. J lost 1 base, V lost 7 bases, and 8 bases had no gene match. The V gene's germline CDR1 is MDHEN and CDR2 SYDVKM. The CDR3 extends over 16 amino acids. The CDR3: CASTPWGTGNTGELFF. The CDR3 DNA is TGTGCCAGCACCCCCTGGGGGACAGGGAACACCGGGGAGCTGTTTTTT.

The rearrangement joins TRBV4-1 to TRBJ2-3; D possibly corresponds to TRBD2 (7 bases). Germline V gene sequence: CDR1 MGHRA, CDR2 YSYEKL. Trimming stripped 0 bases from V and 2 bases from J, with 9 bases between. This CDR3 is 15 amino acids long. CDR3 bases: TGCGCCAGCAGCCAAGATCGGGGGGCCACAGATACGCAGTATTTT. It is translated as CASSQDRGATDTQYF.

The chain recombines TRBV7-3 with TRBJ2-7; 7 bases line up with TRBD2. Germline-derived CDR1 and CDR2 are SGHTA and FQGTGA. This CDR3 is 12 amino acids long. Trimming at V came to 0 bases and at J to 7 bases, leaving 0 bases not matched to a gene. Written as DNA, the CDR3 is TGTGCCAGCAGCTTAACGGGAGGGGAGCAGTACTTC. As protein: CASSLTGGEQYF.

V is TRBV2 and J is TRBJ1-6; TRBD1 aligns across 7 bases. Germline CDR1 SNHLY, CDR2 FYNNEI. CDR3 length: 14 residues. V shed 5 bases and J 7 bases; nucleotides not matched to a gene: 5. CDR3 nucleotides: TGTGCCAGCAGTTGGGGACAGAACAATTCACCCCTCCACTTT. Translating it yields CASSWGQNNSPLHF.

The V call is TRBV6-6, the J call TRBJ1-1; 11 bases map to TRBD1. The V gene end was trimmed by 6 bases and the J gene end by 5 bases; junction bases not matched to a gene: 5. The CDR3 spans 14 residues. Germline CDR1 MNHNY, CDR2 SVGAGI (reference sequence). The CDR3 DNA reads TGTGCCAGCAGGGACAGGGGGCGCGGAACTGAAGCTTTCTTT. Its translation: CASRDRGRGTEAFF.

V usage is TRBV9 and J usage is TRBJ1-1, with D possibly matching TRBD1 (5 bases). Germline V gene sequence: CDR1 SGDLS, CDR2 YYNGEE. Trimming cost V 4 bases and J 4 bases, with 11 bases left between them. The CDR3 runs 13 residues. The CDR3 DNA is TGTGCCAGCAGCCCCAGGAGGGGCACTGAAGCTTTCTTT. Translated, it gives CASSPRRGTEAFF.

This clone came up once. At one end the junction does not follow the germline gene, possibly because of a read error. The chain joins TRBV7-7 to TRBJ2-5; TRBD1 matches at 9 bases. The CDR3 is made up of 13 amino acids. Germline CDR1 and CDR2: SSHAT and FNYEAQ (reference sequence). The CDR3 loop reads CASSLDRGETQYF. In nucleotides, the CDR3 is TGTGCTAGCAGCCTAGACAGGGGGGAGACCCAGTACTTC.

On this clone: A read error may produce the germline difference seen at one junction end. V gene TRBV7-7 combines with J gene TRBJ2-5, with D perhaps TRBD2 (6 bases). CDR3 length equals 16 residues. CDR1 is SSHAT, CDR2 FNYEAQ, per germline (reference sequence). DNA for the CDR3: TGTGCTAGCAGCTTAGGGATCGGGGGACTCCAAGAGACCCAGTACTTC. This gives the protein CASSLGIGGLQETQYF.

This clone was counted between two and nine times. Different DNA sequences within this sample yield the same CDR3. This chain links TRBV7-2 with TRBJ2-5; TRBD1 matches at 8 bases. The CDR3 loop spans 13 amino acids. V shed 3 bases, J shed 4 bases, and the junction held 1 base outside the gene matches. The germline V gene encodes CDR1 SGHTA and CDR2 FQGNSA. Written as DNA, the CDR3 is TGTGCCAGCAGCTTTACAGGGGGAGAGACCCAGTACTTC. Amino acid sequence: CASSFTGGETQYF.

This clone was recorded only once. The chain joins TRBV6-5 to TRBJ1-4; D perhaps matches TRBD1 (6 bases). Germline V lookup: CDR1 MNHEY, CDR2 SVGAGI. This CDR3 is 14 amino acids long. Trimming stripped 6 bases from V and 6 bases from J, with 14 bases between. The CDR3 protein is CASSQGYTDEKLFF. CDR3 nucleotide sequence: TGTGCCAGCAGCCAGGGGTATACGGATGAAAAACTGTTTTTT.

The rearrangement links TRBV11-3 to TRBJ2-3, with 7 nucleotides matching TRBD1. The ends lost 6 bases at V and 6 bases at J; junction bases unmatched: 9. Germline lookup yields CDR1 SGHNT and CDR2 YENEEA. The CDR3 contains 14 residues. CDR3 sequence reads: CASSQQGMGDTQYF. In DNA form, the CDR3 reads TGTGCCAGCAGTCAACAGGGGATGGGCGATACGCAGTATTTT.

A few counts support this clone. The chain is built from TRBV5-4 and TRBJ2-3; 10 bases line up with TRBD2. After removal of 2 bases from V and 4 bases from J, the junction contained 4 bases not matched to a gene. In germline, CDR1 is SGHNT, CDR2 YYREEE (reference sequence). The CDR3 has 15 residues. The CDR3 nucleotides read TGTGCCAGCAGCTTACTAGCGGGGATCGCAGATACGCAGTATTTT. This translates into CASSLLAGIADTQYF. Based on the CDR3 plus reference TRBV5-4 and TRBJ2-3, the full variable domain is ETGVTQSPTHLIKTRGQQVTLRCSSQSGHNTVSWYQQALGQGPQFIFQYYREEENGRGNFPPRFSGLQFPNYSSELNVNALELDDSALYLCASSLLAGIADTQYFGPGTRLTVL.

The CDR3 DNA reads TGTGCCAGCTCCGGGACAGTCTCAAGCCAGCCCCAGCATTTT. Translating it yields CASSGTVSSQPQHF. The rearrangement uses TRBV28 and TRBJ1-5; 7 nucleotides agree with TRBD1. V trimming: 8 bases; J trimming: 7 bases; junction bases outside the gene matches: 11. The V gene's germline CDR1 is MDHEN and CDR2 SYDVKM. The CDR3 length is 14 residues. Based on the CDR3 plus reference TRBV28 and TRBJ1-5, the full variable domain is DVKVTQSSRYLVKRTGEKVFLECVQDMDHENMFWYRQDPGLGLRLIYFSYDVKMKEKGDIPEGYSVSREKKERFSLILESASTNQTSMYLCASSGTVSSQPQHFGDGTRLSIL.

In the case of this clone: The CDR3 carries no conserved terminal phenylalanine or tryptophan, so it likely arises from a read error. The rearrangement links TRBV9 to TRBJ1-2, with D possibly TRBD1 on 5 matching bases. Germline lookup yields CDR1 SGDLS and CDR2 YYNGEE. The ends were cut back, 3 bases at V and 4 bases at J, with 16 bases in the middle. This CDR3 spans 15 amino acids. This CDR3 reads CASSGRGVNPYGYTL. The CDR3 nucleotides read TGTGCCAGCAGCGGACGGGGGGTGAATCCCTATGGCTACACCCTC.

The J gene is TRBJ1-6, the V gene TRBV7-3; 7 bases map to TRBD1. This CDR3 is 13 amino acids long. The V gene end was trimmed by 3 bases and the J gene end by 10 bases; junction bases not matched to a gene: 3. The germline gives CDR1 SGHTA, CDR2 FQGTGA. The CDR3 region is CASSFGTASPLHF. CDR3 coding DNA: TGTGCCAGCAGCTTTGGGACAGCGTCACCCCTCCACTTT.

This chain uses TRBV7-2 with TRBJ2-5, with TRBD1 identical over 9 bases. Unmatched junction bases numbered 5, after V lost 1 base and J lost 5 bases. The CDR3 consists of 15 residues. In germline, CDR1 is SGHTA, CDR2 FQGNSA. In DNA form, the CDR3 reads TGTGCCAGCAGCTTAGAGGGACAGGGTTTTGAGACCCAGTACTTC. Translating gives CASSLEGQGFETQYF.

The chain has TRBV10-3 and TRBJ2-3, with 7 nucleotides matching TRBD2. V shed 6 bases, J shed 4 bases, and the junction held 7 bases outside the gene matches. The germline V gene encodes CDR1 ENHRY and CDR2 SYGVKD. This CDR3 has 14 residues. In nucleotides, the CDR3 is TGTGCCATCAGAACTAGCGTGGGGTCAGATACGCAGTATTTT. Its protein is CAIRTSVGSDTQYF.

The rearrangement uses TRBV30 and TRBJ2-1; unclear D gene. The germline CDR1 and CDR2 sequences are GTSNPN and SVGIG (reference sequence). Between the trimmed V and J ends, which lost 2 bases and 4 bases, there was a span of 6 bases. The CDR3 contains 12 residues. CDR3 residues: CAWSPHYNEQFF. CDR3 DNA sequence: TGTGCCTGGAGTCCCCATTACAATGAGCAGTTCTTC.

CDR3 in amino acids: CASSRYSGGRNEQYF. CDR3 in DNA: TGCGCCAGCAGCCGTTACTCCGGGGGTAGGAACGAGCAGTACTTC. The rearrangement joins TRBV4-3 to TRBJ2-7, with D perhaps TRBD2 (6 bases). The germline V gene has CDR1 LGHNA and CDR2 YSLEER. The CDR3 spans 15 residues. V was shortened by 4 bases and J by 5 bases, with 18 bases between the two germline ends.